This T cell receptor beta chain appears in the sequencing data of a study of neurological immune-mediated disorders. This clonotype came up many times. The germline V gene has CDR1 SGHAT and CDR2 FQNNGV. The V and J ends lost 6 bases and 2 bases respectively, with 20 bases between them. The CDR3 contains 17 residues. TCRdb redid the calling of the 5' RACE reads with MiXCR, one entry per CDR3 protein. The sample carries tens of thousands of distinct CDR3 sequences, about a tenth recorded once. The time point here: longitudinal time-point 1 (baseline). The material sequenced was PBMCs. The rearrangement links TRBV11-2 to TRBJ1-3; D perhaps matches TRBD1 (6 bases). This TCR came from a man between 25 and 39 years old in good health. The CDR3 DNA sequence: TGTGCCAGCAGGCCGATCGTACAGGGAGTAGCTGGAAACACCATATATTTT. Its translation: CASRPIVQGVAGNTIYF.